These 20 T cell receptor beta chains share one sample of origin, sequenced in a study of cytomegalovirus exposure and HLA in healthy donors. Measured with immunoSEQ multiplex PCR; TCRdb has only the in-frame clones, and not every one. The table shows 250,000 to 300,000 clones, with 65% to 90% occurring only once. Sequencing was performed on PBMCs. The receptor set was obtained from a woman aged 18-30 years in good health and CMV-seronegative.

This clone has only one observation. The chain couples TRBV28 to TRBJ2-6; D is perhaps TRBD2 (5 bases). The germline CDR1 and CDR2 sequences are MDHEN and SYDVKM. The CDR3 is made up of 18 amino acids. V lost 1 base, J lost 0 bases, and 13 bases lay in between. The CDR3 nucleotides read TGTGCCAGCAGTTTATACAAATGGGGAGCCTCTGGGGCCAACGTCCTGACTTTC. This encodes CASSLYKWGASGANVLTF.

This chain uses TRBV5-1 with TRBJ2-7; 8 bases are a match to TRBD2. Germline CDR1 and CDR2: SGHRS and YFSETQ. Unmatched junction bases numbered 7, after V lost 3 bases and J lost 2 bases. The CDR3 totals 15 residues. CDR3 amino acids: CASSSYGGDPYEQYF. The DNA of the CDR3 is TGCGCCAGCAGCTCCTACGGGGGGGACCCCTACGAGCAGTACTTC.

The chain is built from TRBV5-1 and TRBJ2-7; TRBD2 aligns across 9 bases. CDR1 and CDR2 from the germline V gene are SGHRS and YFSETQ. This CDR3 region has 16 residues. J lost 3 bases, V lost 0 bases, and 7 bases had no gene match. The CDR3 nucleotides read TGCGCCAGCAGCTTGGATGGTAGCGGGAGACTCTACGAGCAGTACTTC. Protein product: CASSLDGSGRLYEQYF. Full variable domain (missing parts from reference TRBV5-1 and TRBJ2-7): KAGVTQTPRYLIKTRGQQVTLSCSPISGHRSVSWYQQTPGQGLQFLFEYFSETQRNKGNFPGRFSGRQFSNSRSEMNVSTLELGDSALYLCASSLDGSGRLYEQYFGPGTRLTVT.

This chain uses TRBV5-1 with TRBJ1-6; TRBD1 matches at 8 bases. V was pared by 4 bases and J by 6 bases, with 6 bases of the junction left unmatched. The CDR3 runs 15 residues. The germline V gene encodes CDR1 SGHRS and CDR2 YFSETQ. In DNA form, the CDR3 reads TGCGCCAGCAGCCCAACAGGGGGAGGTAATTCACCCCTCCACTTT. It codes for CASSPTGGGNSPLHF. Using reference TRBV5-1 and TRBJ1-6 for the parts outside the CDR3, the full variable domain is KAGVTQTPRYLIKTRGQQVTLSCSPISGHRSVSWYQQTPGQGLQFLFEYFSETQRNKGNFPGRFSGRQFSNSRSEMNVSTLELGDSALYLCASSPTGGGNSPLHFGNGTRLTVT.

This clone was counted between two and nine times. The gene calls are TRBV27 and TRBJ1-2; D gene unclear. This CDR3 is 14 amino acids long. From germline, CDR1 is MNHEY and CDR2 SMNVEV (reference sequence). The V end was cut by 5 bases, the J end by 3 bases, with 13 bases between. CDR3 sequence (DNA): TGTGCCAGCAGTCCGGGTTACGGGGACTATGGCTACACCTTC. Amino acid sequence: CASSPGYGDYGYTF.

CDR3 sequence reads: CASSLRGGSYEQYF. As DNA, the CDR3 is TGTGCCAGCAGTCTCCGGGGGGGCTCCTACGAGCAGTACTTC. The rearrangement uses TRBV28 and TRBJ2-7, with TRBD2 matching over 8 bases. Germline CDR1 MDHEN, CDR2 SYDVKM. This CDR3 comprises 14 residues. V was pared by 5 bases and J by 0 bases, with 3 bases of the junction left unmatched.

The rearrangement joins TRBV18 to TRBJ2-1, with TRBD2 matching 10 bases. Germline V gives CDR1 KGHSH, CDR2 LQKENI. The V and J ends lost 3 bases and 0 bases, in that order; junction bases with no gene match: 11. The CDR3 consists of 19 residues. The CDR3 sequence: CASSPRPGSSGSSYNEQFF. The CDR3 DNA reads TGTGCCAGCTCACCCCGCCCCGGCTCTAGCGGGAGCTCCTACAATGAGCAGTTCTTC.

This clone was seen a few times. The chain employs TRBV6-1 and TRBJ1-5, with a weak D call TRBD1 (6 bases). V gave up 4 bases and J gave up 5 bases, with 9 bases separating them. The germline V gene has CDR1 MNHNS and CDR2 SASEGT. The CDR3 loop spans 13 amino acids. The CDR3 DNA reads TGTGCCAGCAGTGTACAGGGCGATCAGCCCCAGCATTTT. Residues: CASSVQGDQPQHF.

This sequence joins TRBV28 and TRBJ2-7; 10 positions agree with TRBD1. With V trimmed by 7 bases and J by 1 base, 10 bases remained unmatched. CDR3 length: 16 residues. Germline lookup yields CDR1 MDHEN and CDR2 SYDVKM. CDR3 residues: CASTLRTGGGSYEQYF. CDR3 sequence (DNA): TGTGCCAGCACCCTAAGGACAGGGGGGGGTTCCTACGAGCAGTACTTC.

The rearrangement links TRBV5-6 to TRBJ1-2; maybe TRBD1 (5 bases). Germline V lookup: CDR1 SGHDT, CDR2 YYEEEE. Trimming took 4 bases from V and 1 from J, leaving 11 bases between them. CDR3 size: 14 residues. The CDR3 region is CASSQLGGNYGYTF. The DNA of the CDR3 is TGTGCCAGCAGCCAACTCGGGGGTAACTATGGCTACACCTTC. The full variable domain, completed using reference TRBV5-6 and TRBJ1-2, is DAGVTQSPTHLIKTRGQQVTLRCSPKSGHDTVSWYQQALGQGPQFIFQYYEEEERQRGNFPDRFSGHQFPNYSSELNVNALLLGDSALYLCASSQLGGNYGYTFGSGTRLTVV.

The rearrangement joins TRBV30 to TRBJ1-3; 8 bases are a match to TRBD1. J was trimmed by 4 bases and V by 4 bases; bases with no gene match: 6. This CDR3 contains 14 residues. The V gene's germline CDR1 is GTSNPN and CDR2 SVGIG (reference sequence). This CDR3 is CAWTDRGAGNTIYF. The CDR3 coding sequence is TGTGCCTGGACCGACAGGGGAGCGGGAAACACCATATATTTT.

V is TRBV18 and J is TRBJ2-3; the match to TRBD2 covers 9 bases. Per germline, CDR1 KGHSH and CDR2 LQKENI. After removal of 4 bases from V and 4 bases from J, the junction contained 9 bases not matched to a gene. This CDR3 is built from 16 residues. CDR3 region: CASSRGIAGEADTQYF. CDR3 DNA: TGTGCCAGCTCACGAGGAATAGCGGGAGAAGCAGATACGCAGTATTTT.

This clone was detected once. The J gene is TRBJ1-4, the V gene TRBV5-1, with D perhaps matching TRBD1 (6 bases). The CDR3 contains 16 residues. Germline V lookup: CDR1 SGHRS, CDR2 YFSETQ. Trimming removed 0 bases at V and 0 bases at J, with 9 bases between. CDR3 bases: TGCGCCAGCAGCTTGGGCGGGGGCGCAACTAATGAAAAACTGTTTTTT. Encoded protein: CASSLGGGATNEKLFF.

The chain is built from TRBV6-1 and TRBJ1-2; D is undetermined. V gave up 6 bases and J gave up 4 bases, with 18 bases separating them. CDR1 is MNHNS and CDR2 is SASEGT in the germline V gene. CDR3 size: 15 residues. The DNA for the CDR3 is TGTGCCAGCAGCTCCGTGGAGCCCGCTTTCTATGGCTACACCTTC. This translates into CASSSVEPAFYGYTF.

The rearrangement joins TRBV5-1 to TRBJ2-7; no firm D call. Trimming left V 4 bases short and J 2 bases short, with 10 bases between. The CDR3 covers 13 residues. Germline values: CDR1 SGHRS, CDR2 YFSETQ. The CDR3 DNA is TGCGCCAGCAGCGTAACTGCTCCCTACGAGCAGTACTTC. The encoded protein is CASSVTAPYEQYF. Looking up the rest from reference TRBV5-1 and TRBJ2-7 gives the full variable domain: KAGVTQTPRYLIKTRGQQVTLSCSPISGHRSVSWYQQTPGQGLQFLFEYFSETQRNKGNFPGRFSGRQFSNSRSEMNVSTLELGDSALYLCASSVTAPYEQYFGPGTRLTVT.

The chain joins TRBV20-1 to TRBJ1-2; no definite D call. The CDR3 is made up of 11 amino acids. Germline assignment: CDR1 DFQATT and CDR2 SNEGSKA (reference sequence). V gave up 7 bases and J gave up 4 bases, with 10 bases separating them. The CDR3 coding sequence is TGCAGTGGAGGAGAACTCTATGGCTACACCTTC. Translation: CSGGELYGYTF.

The V call is TRBV5-1, the J call TRBJ2-1, with 13 nucleotides matching TRBD2. Trimming removed 0 bases from V and 14 bases from J; junction bases left unmatched: 8. CDR1 is SGHRS, CDR2 YFSETQ, per germline. The CDR3 sequence is 15 residues long. In nucleotides, the CDR3 is TGCGCCAGCAGCTTGGGTGGGACTAGCGGGAAGGGCGAGTTCTTC. Translating gives CASSLGGTSGKGEFF.

The sample holds one count of this clone. The chain carries TRBV27 and TRBJ2-1, with D maybe TRBD2 (5 bases). The CDR3 spans 13 residues. Trimming shortened V by 2 bases and J by 4 bases, and 6 bases separated the two germline ends. Germline-derived CDR1 and CDR2 are MNHEY and SMNVEV (reference sequence). This CDR3 is CASSLREYNEQFF. The DNA for the CDR3 is TGTGCCAGCAGTTTAAGGGAGTACAATGAGCAGTTCTTC.

The chain carries TRBV5-1 and TRBJ1-5; tentatively, D is TRBD1 (5 bases). The CDR3 loop spans 18 amino acids. Germline V gives CDR1 SGHRS, CDR2 YFSETQ. Trimming left V 0 bases short and J 1 base short, with 17 bases between. This CDR3 is CASSLEPRAGQSNQPQHF. CDR3 sequence (DNA): TGCGCCAGCAGCTTGGAACCCCGGGCAGGGCAAAGCAATCAGCCCCAGCATTTT. Complete variable domain (other parts from reference TRBV5-1 and TRBJ1-5): KAGVTQTPRYLIKTRGQQVTLSCSPISGHRSVSWYQQTPGQGLQFLFEYFSETQRNKGNFPGRFSGRQFSNSRSEMNVSTLELGDSALYLCASSLEPRAGQSNQPQHFGDGTRLSIL.

This sequence joins TRBV30 and TRBJ2-5; 11 positions match TRBD2. This CDR3 spans 13 amino acids. The V gene end was trimmed by 5 bases and the J gene end by 5 bases; junction bases not matched to a gene: 4. Germline V CDR1 and CDR2: GTSNPN, SVGIG (reference sequence). Here the CDR3 DNA reads TGTGCCTGGGAAGGACTAGCGGGCGAGACCCAGTACTTC. Translation: CAWEGLAGETQYF.